A single sample gave rise to the 32 T cell receptor beta chains below, sequenced in a study of CD8+CD57+ T cells in acquired aplastic anemia. Genomic DNA, the template, was used for profiling of the TCR beta VDJ and CDR3. TCRdb independently ran MiXCR on the reads; one entry per CDR3 protein. The sample lists 190,000 or so distinct CDR3 sequences, over 55% occurring once. The sample was sorted CD4+, CD8+, or CD8+CD57+ T cells (not recorded which) from PBMCs. All receptors derive from a human donor in good health.

This clonotype was detected a few times. The chain recombines TRBV29-1 with TRBJ2-6, with TRBD1 matching over 7 bases. Germline CDR1 SQVTM, CDR2 ANQGSEA. Trimming took 6 bases from V and 0 from J; bases not matched to a gene: 2. This CDR3 has 14 residues. CDR3 in DNA: TGCAGCGTCGGACAGGTCTCTGGGGCCAACGTCCTGACTTTC. Its translation: CSVGQVSGANVLTF. Full variable domain (missing parts from reference TRBV29-1 and TRBJ2-6): SAVISQKPSRDICQRGTSLTIQCQVDSQVTMMFWYRQQPGQSLTLIATANQGSEATYESGFVIDKFPISRPNLTFSTLTVSNMSPEDSSIYLCSVGQVSGANVLTFGAGSRLTVL.

The CDR3 region is CASSQEGQGPYEQYF. The CDR3 coding sequence is TGCGCCAGCAGCCAAGAGGGACAGGGGCCCTACGAGCAGTACTTC. The chain uses TRBV4-1 and TRBJ2-7, with 10 bases fitting TRBD1. CDR3 length equals 15 residues. The V gene's germline CDR1 is MGHRA and CDR2 YSYEKL. V shed 0 bases, J shed 2 bases, and the junction held 1 base outside the gene matches.

On this clonotype itself: The junction differs from germline at one of its ends, possibly a read error. V is TRBV4-1 and J is TRBJ2-7; the D gene is possibly TRBD2 (5 bases). CDR1 and CDR2 (germline): MGHRA, YSYEKL. CDR3 length equals 14 residues. CDR3 coding DNA: TGTGCCAGCAGCCAAGATTACAGCGGCGGGGAGCAGTACTTC. Its protein is CASSQDYSGGEQYF.

The V and J genes are TRBV7-9 and TRBJ2-1; 9 nucleotides align to TRBD2. CDR1 and CDR2 (germline): SEHNR, FQNEAQ (reference sequence). Trimming took 6 bases from V and 9 from J; bases not matched to a gene: 12. The CDR3 length is 15 residues. The CDR3 nucleotides are TGTGCCAGCAGTGACGTGCGGGGGGGCCGGTTTGAGCAGTTCTTC. It yields the protein CASSDVRGGRFEQFF.

In the case of this clonotype: At one boundary the junction diverges from the germline segment, which might be a read error. The V call is TRBV10-1, the J call TRBJ1-1, with 7 bases fitting TRBD1. Germline loops: CDR1 WNHNN, CDR2 SYGVQD (reference sequence). The CDR3 contains 13 residues. The DNA of the CDR3 is TGCGCCAGCGGCCAGACAGGGAACACTGAGGCTTTCTTT. Translation gives CASGQTGNTEAFF.

The chain employs TRBV7-3 and TRBJ2-1; D gene uncertain. CDR1 is SGHTA and CDR2 is FQGTGA in the germline V gene. The CDR3 spans 14 residues. V lost 2 bases and J 5 bases, leaving 10 bases between the germline ends. The DNA for the CDR3 is TGTGCCAGCAGCTTATTAGTGAGTAACAATGAGCAGTTCTTC. It specifies CASSLLVSNNEQFF.

This clonotype was seen a few times. The V call is TRBV25-1, the J call TRBJ1-2; the D gene is possibly TRBD1 (6 bases). Looked up from germline, CDR1 is MGHDK and CDR2 is SYGVNS. V lost 6 bases to trimming and J lost 4 bases, with 9 bases between them. CDR3 size: 12 residues. The CDR3 DNA follows: TGTGCCAGCAGCCTCAGGGGCTATGGCTACACCTTC. Its protein is CASSLRGYGYTF.

This clonotype showed up many times. The chain has TRBV2 and TRBJ2-1, with D perhaps TRBD2 (6 bases). The CDR3 spans 16 residues. Germline V gene sequence: CDR1 SNHLY, CDR2 FYNNEI. Trimming took off 3 bases at V and 0 bases at J, with 12 bases between the two ends. As DNA, the CDR3 is TGTGCCAGCAGTGACCCCGGGAGACACTCCTACAATGAGCAGTTCTTC. This translates into CASSDPGRHSYNEQFF.

The table lists this clonotype with a count of one. The gene calls are TRBV19 and TRBJ2-5; 8 bases match TRBD1. This CDR3 region has 14 residues. Germline V gene sequence: CDR1 LNHDA, CDR2 SQIVND (reference sequence). V was clipped by 10 bases and J by 1 base; unmatched bases: 8. The CDR3 sequence: CATATGDLQETQYF. CDR3 bases: TGTGCCACCGCGACAGGGGACCTCCAAGAGACCCAGTACTTC.

The CDR3 DNA follows: TGTGCCAGCACGTTGGCGGGAGGGCACAATGAGCAGTTCTTC. It translates to CASTLAGGHNEQFF. The chain uses TRBV2 and TRBJ2-1, with 9 bases identical to TRBD2. The CDR3 spans 14 residues. Per the germline V gene, CDR1 is SNHLY and CDR2 is FYNNEI. V shed 7 bases, J shed 5 bases, and the junction held 6 bases outside the gene matches.

This sequence joins TRBV19 and TRBJ1-5, with a possible D match to TRBD1 (5 bases). Per the germline V gene, CDR1 is LNHDA and CDR2 is SQIVND (reference sequence). This CDR3 spans 17 amino acids. V was clipped by 9 bases and J by 4 bases, with 25 bases between them. DNA of the CDR3: TGTGCCAGCCGCCCGGGGCTGGACGGCCCCATAAATCAGCCCCAGCATTTT. This translates into CASRPGLDGPINQPQHF.

Worth noting for this clonotype: A much larger clonotype is one base distant, so this may be a read error. CDR3: CASREGGASRGTDTQYF. In nucleotides, the CDR3 is TGTGCCAGCAGGGAGGGGGGGGCTTCCCGTGGCACAGATACGCAGTATTTT. The rearrangement uses TRBV7-9 and TRBJ2-3, with D possibly matching TRBD2 (7 bases). Trimming took 6 bases from V and 1 from J, leaving 20 bases between them. There are 17 residues in the CDR3. From germline, CDR1 is SEHNR and CDR2 FQNEAQ (reference sequence).

At least ten counts were recorded for this clonotype. The V call is TRBV6-1, the J call TRBJ2-6; D is ambiguous. Germline V gene lookup returns CDR1 MNHNS and CDR2 SASEGT. V shed 8 bases and J shed 3 bases, with 5 bases lying between them. This CDR3 has 12 residues. CDR3 bases: TGTGCCAGCGGGGTTGGGGCCAACGTCCTGACTTTC. This codes for CASGVGANVLTF.

The table lists this clonotype with a few counts. The rearrangement joins TRBV9 to TRBJ1-1; D remains ambiguous. From germline, CDR1 is SGDLS and CDR2 YYNGEE. Trimming cost V 0 bases and J 1 base, with 7 bases left between them. This CDR3 has 14 amino acids. The CDR3, as DNA: TGTGCCAGCAGCGTAGAACAGACGAACACTGAAGCTTTCTTT. This sequence encodes CASSVEQTNTEAFF.

The rearrangement uses TRBV19 and TRBJ2-6; possible D gene TRBD1, 6 bases. Trimming stripped 1 base from V and 0 bases from J, with 10 bases between. This CDR3 comprises 17 residues. Germline V CDR1 and CDR2: LNHDA, SQIVND (reference sequence). CDR3 region: CASSIGKTGSGANVLTF. CDR3 nucleotides: TGTGCCAGTAGTATAGGGAAGACAGGCTCTGGGGCCAACGTCCTGACTTTC.

Many counts were recorded for this clonotype. The chain joins TRBV9 to TRBJ1-1; unclear D gene. Trimming took off 4 bases at V and 3 bases at J, with 28 bases between the two ends. Looked up from germline, CDR1 is SGDLS and CDR2 is YYNGEE. CDR3 length: 19 amino acids. The DNA of the CDR3 is TGTGCCAGCAGCCCAACCCCCCTCGTCTACGGGGAGCGTTACACTGAAGCTTTCTTT. Its protein is CASSPTPLVYGERYTEAFF.

This clonotype was seen more than once but under ten times. V and J are TRBV2 and TRBJ1-1; 7 positions match TRBD1. Germline lookup yields CDR1 SNHLY and CDR2 FYNNEI. With V trimmed by 4 bases and J by 0 bases, 5 bases remained unmatched. The length of the CDR3 is 15 residues. The CDR3 sequence: CASSADRVMNTEAFF. CDR3 nucleotide sequence: TGTGCCAGCAGTGCAGACAGGGTCATGAACACTGAAGCTTTCTTT.

J is TRBJ2-7 and V is TRBV7-8, with 9 nucleotides matching TRBD1. CDR1 is SGHVS, CDR2 FQNEAQ, per germline. With 6 bases clipped from V and 7 bases from J, the junction kept 10 bases outside the gene matches. The CDR3 spans 14 residues. The DNA for the CDR3 is TGTGCCAGCAGTCCCCGGGACAGGGAGGCTGAGCAGTACTTC. Translating gives CASSPRDREAEQYF. The complete variable domain, with remaining parts taken from reference TRBV7-8 and TRBJ2-7, reads GAGVSQSPRYKVAKRGQDVALRCDPISGHVSLFWYQQALGQGPEFLTYFQNEAQLDKSGLPSDRFFAERPEGSVSTLKIQRTQQEDSAVYLCASSPRDREAEQYFGPGTRLTVT.

The table lists this clonotype with many counts. The chain combines TRBV9 with TRBJ1-1; D gene uncertain. CDR3 size: 13 residues. V was trimmed by 1 base and J by 1 base, leaving 5 bases between them. Germline CDR1 reads SGDLS; CDR2 reads YYNGEE. CDR3 region: CASSVNRNTEAFF. In DNA form, the CDR3 reads TGTGCCAGCAGCGTAAACAGGAACACTGAAGCTTTCTTT.

The rearrangement joins TRBV9 to TRBJ2-1; 13 bases match TRBD2. The CDR3 has 15 amino acids. Germline V CDR1 and CDR2: SGDLS, YYNGEE. V lost 4 bases and J lost 6; bases outside the gene matches: 4. Here the CDR3 DNA reads TGTGCCAGCAGCTTACTAGCGGGGGGGCGCAATGAGCAGTTCTTC. Translation gives CASSLLAGGRNEQFF.

This sequence joins TRBV9 and TRBJ2-1, with D possibly TRBD2 on 5 matching bases. This CDR3 region has 15 residues. V shed 0 bases and J shed 1 base, with 8 bases lying between them. The germline gives CDR1 SGDLS, CDR2 YYNGEE. The CDR3 DNA reads TGTGCCAGCAGCGTAGATAGCGTGTCCTACAATGAGCAGTTCTTC. Encoded protein: CASSVDSVSYNEQFF.

This clonotype was observed once. The V call is TRBV11-3, the J call TRBJ2-1; the D is unclear. The V end lost 1 base, the J end lost 6 bases, and 7 bases lay between the germline ends. This CDR3 region has 13 residues. Germline assignment: CDR1 SGHNT and CDR2 YENEEA. The DNA for the CDR3 is TGTGCCAGCAGCTTAGTGGCTCGCAATGAGCAGTTCTTC. Translated, it gives CASSLVARNEQFF.

This clonotype occurred many times. J is TRBJ2-7 and V is TRBV11-2, with 7 bases lining up with TRBD1. Germline CDR1 and CDR2: SGHAT and FQNNGV. Unmatched junction bases numbered 4, after V lost 5 bases and J lost 3 bases. The CDR3 runs 13 residues. CDR3 bases: TGTGCCAGCAGCCACGGGACAGACTACGAGCAGTACTTC. Translation: CASSHGTDYEQYF. The full variable domain, with the rest looked up from reference TRBV11-2 and TRBJ2-7, is EAGVAQSPRYKIIEKRQSVAFWCNPISGHATLYWYQQILGQGPKLLIQFQNNGVVDDSQLPKDRFSAERLKGVDSTLKIQPAKLEDSAVYLCASSHGTDYEQYFGPGTRLTVT.

This clonotype was recorded a few times. This chain joins TRBV27 and TRBJ2-1; 7 bases align to TRBD1. There are 14 residues in the CDR3. Germline values: CDR1 MNHEY, CDR2 SMNVEV (reference sequence). The trim removed 8 bases at V and 0 bases at J, leaving 4 bases unmatched. CDR3 loop: CASGNRGSYNEQFF. Written as DNA, the CDR3 is TGTGCCAGCGGAAACAGGGGCTCCTACAATGAGCAGTTCTTC.

This clonotype was detected once. The V call is TRBV7-9, the J call TRBJ2-7; TRBD1 might be the D (6 bases). V lost 4 bases and J 2 bases, leaving 27 bases between the germline ends. Per germline, CDR1 SEHNR and CDR2 FQNEAQ (reference sequence). This CDR3 is 19 amino acids long. This chain's CDR3 is CASSSLGASTGTTPYEQYF. CDR3 in DNA: TGTGCCAGCAGCTCCCTTGGGGCTTCTACCGGGACAACCCCCTACGAGCAGTACTTC. The whole variable domain, remainder taken from reference TRBV7-9 and TRBJ2-7, is DTGVSQNPRHKITKRGQNVTFRCDPISEHNRLYWYRQTLGQGPEFLTYFQNEAQLEKSRLLSDRFSAERPKGSFSTLEIQRTEQGDSAMYLCASSSLGASTGTTPYEQYFGPGTRLTVT.

The chain links TRBV12-3 or TRBV12-4 to TRBJ1-2; tentative D call: TRBD1 (6 bases). Trimming removed 6 bases from V and 4 bases from J, with 18 bases in between. The CDR3 runs to 15 residues. The CDR3 loop is CASSPRDTAIYGYTF. In DNA, the CDR3 is TGTGCCAGCAGCCCCCGGGACACAGCAATCTATGGCTACACCTTC.

V gene TRBV9 combines with J gene TRBJ1-2; D remains unclear. This CDR3 contains 16 residues. CDR1 and CDR2 from the germline V gene are SGDLS and YYNGEE. Between the trimmed V and J ends, which lost 4 bases and 8 bases, there was a span of 24 bases. The CDR3 reads CASSSPELDGLEGYTF. For the CDR3, the DNA is TGTGCCAGCAGCAGTCCTGAACTGGACGGCCTGGAAGGCTACACCTTC.

The J gene is TRBJ1-1, the V gene TRBV25-1; 10 bases align to TRBD1. Germline lookup yields CDR1 MGHDK and CDR2 SYGVNS. With V trimmed by 6 bases and J by 6 bases, 7 bases remained unmatched. The CDR3 runs 14 residues. The CDR3 loop is CASRRTGGKAEAFF. CDR3 coding DNA: TGTGCCAGCAGGAGGACAGGGGGAAAGGCTGAAGCTTTCTTT.

The chain carries TRBV20-1 and TRBJ2-7, with 8 positions matching TRBD1. Germline assignment: CDR1 DFQATT and CDR2 SNEGSKA (reference sequence). CDR3 length: 14 residues. V dropped 5 bases and J dropped 0; count of bases not matched to a gene: 6. In DNA form, the CDR3 reads TGCAGTGCTGGAAGGACAGGGACCTCCTACGAGCAGTACTTC. Encoded protein: CSAGRTGTSYEQYF.

The table lists this clonotype with a few counts. V is TRBV19 and J is TRBJ2-1; D is possibly TRBD1 or TRBD2 (5 bases each). The CDR3 length is 14 residues. V was clipped by 4 bases and J by 4 bases, with 11 bases between them. From germline, CDR1 is LNHDA and CDR2 SQIVND (reference sequence). The CDR3 sequence is CASSKGTRYNEQFF. The CDR3 DNA reads TGTGCCAGTAGTAAAGGGACGCGGTACAATGAGCAGTTCTTC.

This clonotype was seen ten or more times. This rearrangement joins TRBV20-1 to TRBJ1-5; 9 bases map to TRBD1. Germline V gives CDR1 DFQATT, CDR2 SNEGSKA (reference sequence). With 0 bases clipped from V and 6 bases from J, the junction kept 9 bases outside the gene matches. The CDR3 has 16 amino acids. The CDR3 loop is CSARDGGQGLGQPQHF. DNA of the CDR3: TGCAGTGCTAGAGATGGGGGACAGGGTCTTGGTCAGCCCCAGCATTTT.

CDR3 residues: CASSRVGPDYGYTF. In nucleotides, the CDR3 is TGCGCCAGCAGCCGAGTGGGCCCTGACTATGGCTACACCTTC. J is TRBJ1-2 and V is TRBV4-1; D not resolved. Trimming left V 4 bases short and J 3 bases short, with 12 bases between. This CDR3 has 14 residues. Per germline, CDR1 MGHRA and CDR2 YSYEKL.